The 7 T cell receptor beta chains reported below all come from one sample, sequenced in a study of blood T cell repertoires in COVID-19. Profiling relied on immunoSEQ multiplex PCR, and the TCRdb table lists in-frame clones only, not all of them. The table shows some 290,000 clones, with over 80% occurring only once. Sequencing input: peripheral blood. The source is a man between 60 and 75 years old who had recovered from COVID-19.

This chain connects TRBV7-8 to TRBJ2-6; 9 nucleotides align to TRBD2. Per the germline V gene, CDR1 is SGHVS and CDR2 is FQNEAQ. There are 17 residues in the CDR3. Trimming at V came to 7 bases and at J to 0 bases, leaving 7 bases not matched to a gene. The CDR3 nucleotides read TGTGCCAGCACCCCCCTGCGGGGGGGCTCTGGGGCCAACGTCCTGACTTTC. As protein: CASTPLRGGSGANVLTF.

This chain links TRBV4-1 with TRBJ2-7; the match to TRBD1 covers 8 bases. J was trimmed by 3 bases and V by 1 base; bases with no gene match: 11. The CDR3 has 17 amino acids. Germline V gene data show CDR1 as MGHRA and CDR2 as YSYEKL. CDR3 protein: CASSQALSMGQVYEQYF. The CDR3 DNA reads as TGCGCCAGCAGCCAAGCTTTGTCAATGGGACAGGTCTACGAGCAGTACTTC.

The V and J genes are TRBV19 and TRBJ2-1; the D is unclear. Germline-derived CDR1 and CDR2 are LNHDA and SQIVND (reference sequence). The CDR3 spans 16 residues. The V end lost 4 bases, the J end lost 2 bases, and 15 bases lay between the germline ends. The CDR3 DNA follows: TGTGCCAGTAGTACCGGCCTGGGCCGAGCCTACAATGAGCAGTTCTTC. Translation gives CASSTGLGRAYNEQFF.

V gene TRBV7-2 combines with J gene TRBJ1-2; D is undetermined. Trimming pared 1 base from V and 0 bases from J, leaving 3 bases between. The CDR3 is 13 residues long. The germline CDR1 and CDR2 sequences are SGHTA and FQGNSA. CDR3 nucleotides: TGTGCCAGCAGCTTAGGGCCTAACTATGGCTACACCTTC. It encodes CASSLGPNYGYTF.

The rearrangement links TRBV7-9 to TRBJ1-3; D is unresolved. Germline CDR1 is SEHNR and CDR2 is FQNEAQ (reference sequence). Trimming pared 5 bases from V and 5 bases from J, leaving 10 bases between. The CDR3 covers 13 residues. The CDR3 region is CASSPELRNTIYF. The CDR3 coding sequence is TGTGCCAGCAGCCCCGAGTTGAGAAACACCATATATTTT.

This chain connects TRBV11-3 to TRBJ1-4; TRBD1 matches 7 bases. The V gene end was trimmed by 5 bases and the J gene end by 8 bases; junction bases not matched to a gene: 11. Germline V gives CDR1 SGHNT, CDR2 YENEEA. The CDR3 totals 15 residues. The CDR3 DNA reads as TGTGCCAGCAGCCCCAGACAGGGTGATCCCGAAAAACTGTTTTTT. Translating gives CASSPRQGDPEKLFF.

This clone occurred a few times. The CDR3 here is CASSNSGANVLTF. The CDR3 DNA follows: TGTGCCAGCAGCAACTCTGGGGCCAACGTCCTGACTTTC. This chain uses TRBV6-5 with TRBJ2-6; D is undetermined. Looked up from germline, CDR1 is MNHEY and CDR2 is SVGAGI. This CDR3 region has 13 residues. V was pared by 6 bases and J by 0 bases, with 3 bases between.